The next 2 T cell receptor beta chains were all read from a single sample in a study of blood T cell repertoires in COVID-19. Profiling relied on immunoSEQ multiplex PCR, and the TCRdb table lists in-frame clones only, not all of them. This sample has 200,000 to 250,000 clones, with 85% to 90% found just once. Sequenced material: peripheral blood. The receptors originated from a man aged 45-65 years with COVID-19, enrolled during active disease.

In DNA, the CDR3 is TGCGCCAGCAGCCCCCGACAGCCCCATGAGCAGTTCTTC. Protein: CASSPRQPHEQFF. The rearrangement joins TRBV4-1 to TRBJ2-1, with D tentatively TRBD1 (5 bases). V lost 4 bases and J 8 bases, leaving 12 bases between the germline ends. This CDR3 comprises 13 residues. Germline V gene sequence: CDR1 MGHRA, CDR2 YSYEKL.

The chain uses TRBV5-4 and TRBJ1-2; D might be TRBD1 (6 bases). CDR3 length: 15 amino acids. The germline V gene has CDR1 SGHNT and CDR2 YYREEE (reference sequence). The germline V and J ends were trimmed by 7 bases and 6 bases, with 22 bases remaining between them. This CDR3 is CASFLAGGQRDGYTF. In DNA, the CDR3 is TGTGCCAGCTTTTTGGCGGGTGGACAGAGGGATGGCTACACCTTC.